This T cell receptor (beta chain) was sequenced for a study of blood T cell repertoires in COVID-19. Per the germline V gene, CDR1 is WNHNN and CDR2 is SYGVQD (reference sequence). The CDR3 is 14 residues long. Trimming cost V 0 bases and J 2 bases; bases outside gene matches: 1. TCRdb keeps only in-frame clones here, not all; method: immunoSEQ multiplex PCR. This table has about 220,000 clones, around 83% appearing once. The sequenced sample consisted of peripheral blood. The chain employs TRBV10-1 and TRBJ2-7, with 7 bases identical to TRBD2. The TCR originated in a woman between 45 and 65 years old with acute or convalescent COVID-19. The CDR3 sequence: CASSESAGAYEQYF. CDR3 bases: TGCGCCAGCAGTGAGTCGGCGGGGGCCTACGAGCAGTACTTC.